This T cell receptor beta chain was profiled in a study of OX40 agonist ivuxolimab in advanced cancers. Unmatched junction bases numbered 10, after V lost 3 bases and J lost 5 bases. CDR3 length equals 15 residues. From germline, CDR1 is SGHRS and CDR2 YFSETQ. TCRdb's copy holds only in-frame clones and misses some; the assay was immunoSEQ multiplex PCR. The sample shows 72,000 or so clones, around 88% of them seen only once. Specimen: CD4+ or CD8+ T cells sorted from blood, collected in a trial of the OX40 agonist ivuxolimab. The genes are TRBV5-1 and TRBJ2-7; the match to TRBD1 covers 8 bases. The sequence came from an adult with an advanced solid tumor such as melanoma, head and neck, liver or kidney cancer. The CDR3 DNA sequence: TGCGCCAGCAGCTCGGGACAGGTTGGGGAGAACGAGCAGTACTTC. Translated: CASSSGQVGENEQYF.